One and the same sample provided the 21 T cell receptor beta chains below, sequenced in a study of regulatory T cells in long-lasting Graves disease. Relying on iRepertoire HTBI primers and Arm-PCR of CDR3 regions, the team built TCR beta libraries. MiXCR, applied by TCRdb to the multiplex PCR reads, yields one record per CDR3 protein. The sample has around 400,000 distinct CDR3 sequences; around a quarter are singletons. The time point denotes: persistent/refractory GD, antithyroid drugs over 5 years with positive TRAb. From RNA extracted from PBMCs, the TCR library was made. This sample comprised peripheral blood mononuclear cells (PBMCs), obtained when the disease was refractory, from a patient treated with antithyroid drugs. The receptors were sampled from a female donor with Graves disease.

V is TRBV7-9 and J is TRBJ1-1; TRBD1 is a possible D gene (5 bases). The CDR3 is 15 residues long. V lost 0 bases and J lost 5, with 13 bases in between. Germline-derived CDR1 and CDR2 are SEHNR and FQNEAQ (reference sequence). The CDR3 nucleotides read TGTGCCAGCAGCTTAGCTGGGGGTGGAGGGACTGAAGCTTTCTTT. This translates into CASSLAGGGGTEAFF.

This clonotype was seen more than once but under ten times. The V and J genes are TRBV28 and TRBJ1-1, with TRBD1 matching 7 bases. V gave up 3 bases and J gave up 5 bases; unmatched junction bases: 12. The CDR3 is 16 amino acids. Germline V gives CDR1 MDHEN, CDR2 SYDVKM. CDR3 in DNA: TGTGCCAGCAGTTTGGGTGGCAGGGGGTTTGGTACTGAAGCTTTCTTT. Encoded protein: CASSLGGRGFGTEAFF.

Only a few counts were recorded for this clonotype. The CDR3 region has the DNA TGTGCCAGCTACAGGTCCACCGGGGAGCTGTTTTTT. This encodes CASYRSTGELFF. J is TRBJ2-2 and V is TRBV2, with a weak D call TRBD1 (5 bases). CDR3 length equals 12 residues. Germline CDR1 SNHLY, CDR2 FYNNEI. The ends were cut back, 8 bases at V and 4 bases at J, with 8 bases in the middle.

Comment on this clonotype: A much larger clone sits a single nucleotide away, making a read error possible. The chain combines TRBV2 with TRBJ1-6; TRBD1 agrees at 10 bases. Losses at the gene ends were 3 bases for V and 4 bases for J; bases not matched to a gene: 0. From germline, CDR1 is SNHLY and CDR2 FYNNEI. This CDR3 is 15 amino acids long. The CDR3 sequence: CASSEDRGYNSPLHF. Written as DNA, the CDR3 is TGTGCCAGCAGTGAGGACAGGGGGTATAATTCACCCCTCCACTTT.

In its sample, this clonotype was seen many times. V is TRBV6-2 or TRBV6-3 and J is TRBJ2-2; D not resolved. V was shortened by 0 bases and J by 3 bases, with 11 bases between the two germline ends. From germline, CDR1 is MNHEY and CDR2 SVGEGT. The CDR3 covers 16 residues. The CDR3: CASSYSIRIDTGELFF. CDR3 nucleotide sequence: TGTGCCAGCAGTTACTCGATCAGGATCGACACCGGGGAGCTGTTTTTT.

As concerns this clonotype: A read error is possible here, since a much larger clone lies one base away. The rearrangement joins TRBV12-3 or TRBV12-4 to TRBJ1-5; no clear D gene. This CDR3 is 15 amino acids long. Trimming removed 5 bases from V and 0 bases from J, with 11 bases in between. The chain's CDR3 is CASSQSGGSNQPQHF. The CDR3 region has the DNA TGTGCCAGCAGTCAATCGGGAGGTAGCAATCAGCCCCAGCATTTT.

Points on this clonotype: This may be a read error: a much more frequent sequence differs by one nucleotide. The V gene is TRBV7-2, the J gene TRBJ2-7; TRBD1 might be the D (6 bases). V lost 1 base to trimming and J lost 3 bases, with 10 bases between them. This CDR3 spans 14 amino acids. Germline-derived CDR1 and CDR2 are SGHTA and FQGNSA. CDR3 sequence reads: CASSLGIGGYEQYF. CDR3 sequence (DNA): TGTGCCAGCAGCTTAGGAATAGGGGGCTACGAGCAGTACTTC. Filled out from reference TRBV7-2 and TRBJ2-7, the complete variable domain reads GAGVSQSPSNKVTEKGKDVELRCDPISGHTALYWYRQSLGQGLEFLIYFQGNSAPDKSGLPSDRFSAERTGGSVSTLTIQRTQQEDSAVYLCASSLGIGGYEQYFGPGTRLTVT.

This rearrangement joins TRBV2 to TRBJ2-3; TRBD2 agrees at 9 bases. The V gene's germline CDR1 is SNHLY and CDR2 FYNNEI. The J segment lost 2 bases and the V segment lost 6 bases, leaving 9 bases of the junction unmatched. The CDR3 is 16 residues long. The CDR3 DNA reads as TGTGCCAGCAGGTATCCGGGACTAGCTGACACAGATACGCAGTATTTT. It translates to CASRYPGLADTDTQYF.

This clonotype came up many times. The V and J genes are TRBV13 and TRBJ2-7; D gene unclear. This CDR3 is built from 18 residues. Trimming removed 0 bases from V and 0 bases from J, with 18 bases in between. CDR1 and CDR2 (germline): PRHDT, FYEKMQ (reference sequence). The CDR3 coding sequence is TGTGCCAGCAGCTTAGGCCTAATTGGGCTCGCGAGCTCCTACGAGCAGTACTTC. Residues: CASSLGLIGLASSYEQYF.

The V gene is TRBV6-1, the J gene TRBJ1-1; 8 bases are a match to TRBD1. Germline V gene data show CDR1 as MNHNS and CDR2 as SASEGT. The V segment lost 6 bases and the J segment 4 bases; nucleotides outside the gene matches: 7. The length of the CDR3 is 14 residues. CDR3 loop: CASSLQGVVTEAFF. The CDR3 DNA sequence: TGTGCCAGCAGCTTACAGGGGGTTGTCACTGAAGCTTTCTTT.

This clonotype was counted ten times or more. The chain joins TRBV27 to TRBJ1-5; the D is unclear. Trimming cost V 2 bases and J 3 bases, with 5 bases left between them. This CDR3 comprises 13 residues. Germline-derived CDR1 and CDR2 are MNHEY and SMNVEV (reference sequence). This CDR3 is CASSLVVNQPQHF. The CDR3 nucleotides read TGTGCCAGCAGTTTAGTGGTCAATCAGCCCCAGCATTTT.

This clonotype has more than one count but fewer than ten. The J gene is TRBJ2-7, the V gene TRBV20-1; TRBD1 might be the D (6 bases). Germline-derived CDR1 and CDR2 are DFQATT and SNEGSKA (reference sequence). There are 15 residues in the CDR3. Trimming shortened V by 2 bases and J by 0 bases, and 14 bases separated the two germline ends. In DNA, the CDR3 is TGCAGTGCTAGATCCCCGGGACACCCCTCCTACGAGCAGTACTTC. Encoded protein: CSARSPGHPSYEQYF.

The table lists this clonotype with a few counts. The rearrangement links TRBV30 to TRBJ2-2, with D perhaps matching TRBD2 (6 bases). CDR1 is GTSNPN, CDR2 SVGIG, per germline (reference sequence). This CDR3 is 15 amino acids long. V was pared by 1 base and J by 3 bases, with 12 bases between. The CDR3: CAWSGLAGYTGELFF. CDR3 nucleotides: TGTGCCTGGAGTGGTTTGGCGGGATACACCGGGGAGCTGTTTTTT.

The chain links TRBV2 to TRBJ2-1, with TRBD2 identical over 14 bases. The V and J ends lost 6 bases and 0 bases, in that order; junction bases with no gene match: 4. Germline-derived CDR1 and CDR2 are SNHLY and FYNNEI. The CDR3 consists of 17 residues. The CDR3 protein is CASSSGTSGGSYNEQFF. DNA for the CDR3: TGTGCCAGCAGCTCAGGGACTAGCGGGGGCTCCTACAATGAGCAGTTCTTC.

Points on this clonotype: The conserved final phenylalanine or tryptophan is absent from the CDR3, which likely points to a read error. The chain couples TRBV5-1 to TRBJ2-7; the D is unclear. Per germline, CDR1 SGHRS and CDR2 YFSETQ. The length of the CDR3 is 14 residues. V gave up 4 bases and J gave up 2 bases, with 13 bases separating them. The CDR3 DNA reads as TGCGCCAGCAGCCAAACCCAAGGCCCCTACGAGCAGTACTAC. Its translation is CASSQTQGPYEQYY.

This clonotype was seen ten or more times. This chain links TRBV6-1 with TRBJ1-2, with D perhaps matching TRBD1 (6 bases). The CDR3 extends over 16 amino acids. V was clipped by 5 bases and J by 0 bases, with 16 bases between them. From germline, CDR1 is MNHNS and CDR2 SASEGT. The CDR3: CASSPRWDKTNYGYTF. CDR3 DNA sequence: TGTGCCAGCAGTCCCCGTTGGGACAAAACTAACTATGGCTACACCTTC.

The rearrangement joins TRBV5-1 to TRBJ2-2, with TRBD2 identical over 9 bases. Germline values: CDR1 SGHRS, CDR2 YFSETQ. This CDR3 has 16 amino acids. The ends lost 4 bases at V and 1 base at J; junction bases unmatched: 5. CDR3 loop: CASSPGTSLNTGELFF. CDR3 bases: TGCGCCAGCAGCCCGGGGACTAGCCTGAACACCGGGGAGCTGTTTTTT.

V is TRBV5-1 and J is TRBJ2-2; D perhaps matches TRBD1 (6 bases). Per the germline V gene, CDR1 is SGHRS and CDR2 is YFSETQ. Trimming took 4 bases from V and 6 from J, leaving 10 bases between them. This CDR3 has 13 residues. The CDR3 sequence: CASSPGVAGELFF. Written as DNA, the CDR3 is TGCGCCAGCAGCCCAGGGGTAGCCGGGGAGCTGTTTTTT.

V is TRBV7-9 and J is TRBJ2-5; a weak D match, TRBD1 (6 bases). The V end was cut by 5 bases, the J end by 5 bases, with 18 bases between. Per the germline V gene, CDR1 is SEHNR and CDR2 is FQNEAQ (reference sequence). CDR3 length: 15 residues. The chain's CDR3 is CASSGRGYREETQYF. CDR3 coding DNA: TGTGCCAGCAGCGGGAGAGGTTACAGGGAGGAGACCCAGTACTTC.

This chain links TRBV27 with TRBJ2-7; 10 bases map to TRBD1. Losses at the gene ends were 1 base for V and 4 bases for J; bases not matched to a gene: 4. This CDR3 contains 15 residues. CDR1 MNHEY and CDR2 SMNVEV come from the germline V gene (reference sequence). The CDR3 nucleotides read TGTGCCAGCAGTTTATACGGGACAGGGGCATACGAGCAGTACTTC. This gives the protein CASSLYGTGAYEQYF.

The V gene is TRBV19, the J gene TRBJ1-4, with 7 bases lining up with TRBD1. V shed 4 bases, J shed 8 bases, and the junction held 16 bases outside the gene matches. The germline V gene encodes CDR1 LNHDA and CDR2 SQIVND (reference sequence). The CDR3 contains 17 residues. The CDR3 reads CASSRQGGSGAGEKLFF. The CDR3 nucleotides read TGTGCCAGTAGTAGACAGGGCGGGTCCGGCGCAGGCGAAAAACTGTTTTTT.